This T cell receptor (beta chain) was sequenced in a study of patients and donors after allogeneic stem cell transplantation. A single record per CDR3 protein comes from TCRdb applying MiXCR to the RT-PCR reads. The table lists more than 150,000 distinct CDR3 sequences, approximately 22% of them singletons. V lost 6 bases and J 0 bases, leaving 15 bases between the germline ends. Looked up from germline, CDR1 is DFQATT and CDR2 is SNEGSKA (reference sequence). The CDR3 loop spans 14 amino acids. The receptor was isolated from a human donor who was either an allogeneic HSCT recipient or a stem cell or donor lymphocyte infusion donor (not recorded which). It is not recorded whose cells these are; they may come from a transplant donor. The sequenced sample was blood, either unsorted or a sorted T cell fraction (not recorded which). V and J are TRBV20-1 and TRBJ2-7; the D gene is possibly TRBD1 (6 bases). The DNA for the CDR3 is TGCAGTGCCATGGGGGCAGTCAGCTCCTACGAGCAGTACTTC. As protein: CSAMGAVSSYEQYF.